This entry lists 9 T cell receptor beta chains sequenced from one sample in a study of blood T cell repertoires in COVID-19 (dated by TCRdb to the early 2020s). Receptor amplification or capture employed the immunoSEQ multiplex PCR assay. In its TCRdb copy, this immuneACCESS table keeps in-frame sequences only and misses some clones. Where compared with another copy, unresolved V genes explain less than half of these, and the others have no known cause. The sample records about 62,000 clones, more than 65% of which are singletons. The ten largest clones represent roughly 21% of the sample. The sequenced material came from peripheral blood. These receptors were collected from an elderly woman with active or convalescent COVID-19.

This sequence joins TRBV11-2 and TRBJ1-6; D is ambiguous. CDR3 length equals 13 residues. Trimming stripped 6 bases from V and 1 base from J, with 4 bases between. CDR1 and CDR2 (germline): SGHAT, FQNNGV. In nucleotides, the CDR3 is TGTGCCAGCAGTCGTTCCTATAATTCACCCCTCCACTTT. This translates into CASSRSYNSPLHF.

The chain uses TRBV4-1 and TRBJ1-4; TRBD1 is a possible D gene (6 bases). There are 16 residues in the CDR3. The germline V gene encodes CDR1 MGHRA and CDR2 YSYEKL. V lost 1 base to trimming and J lost 6 bases, with 15 bases between them. This chain's CDR3 is CASSQGSGTTYEKLFF. The CDR3 bases are TGCGCCAGCAGCCAAGGTTCTGGGACAACGTATGAAAAACTGTTTTTT.

V gene TRBV25-1 combines with J gene TRBJ2-7; 9 bases align to TRBD1. J was trimmed by 5 bases and V by 5 bases; bases with no gene match: 13. From germline, CDR1 is MGHDK and CDR2 SYGVNS. CDR3 length equals 16 residues. In DNA form, the CDR3 reads TGTGCCAGCAGTAAGCTAGGGACAGGGAGAGGCAACGAGCAGTACTTC. It translates to CASSKLGTGRGNEQYF.

The rearrangement links TRBV6-5 to TRBJ2-7, with TRBD1 matching over 8 bases. The V gene end was trimmed by 7 bases and the J gene end by 0 bases; junction bases not matched to a gene: 2. Germline CDR1 is MNHEY and CDR2 is SVGAGI. The CDR3 sequence is 13 residues long. In nucleotides, the CDR3 is TGTGCCAGCAAGGGACAGGCCTCCTACGAGCAGTACTTC. This sequence encodes CASKGQASYEQYF.

V gene TRBV25-1 combines with J gene TRBJ2-1; 8 bases agree with TRBD2. CDR1 is MGHDK and CDR2 is SYGVNS in the germline V gene. V dropped 7 bases and J dropped 0; count of bases not matched to a gene: 2. The CDR3 totals 14 residues. The CDR3 region is CASTLAGSYNEQFF. CDR3 sequence (DNA): TGTGCCAGCACCCTAGCGGGCTCCTACAATGAGCAGTTCTTC.

The chain joins TRBV6-5 to TRBJ1-2; tentatively, D is TRBD1 (5 bases). V shed 5 bases and J shed 0 bases, with 7 bases lying between them. This CDR3 region has 13 residues. Germline values: CDR1 MNHEY, CDR2 SVGAGI. CDR3 in amino acids: CASSRTPNYGYTF. The CDR3 region has the DNA TGTGCCAGCAGTAGGACACCTAACTATGGCTACACCTTC.

The count of this clone is one. The chain is built from TRBV5-1 and TRBJ2-1; 10 bases are a match to TRBD2. Germline trimming cut 3 bases from V and 0 bases from J; bases unmatched to any gene: 6. This CDR3 comprises 17 residues. Germline V gene data show CDR1 as SGHRS and CDR2 as YFSETQ. The CDR3 loop is CASSSDLAGASYNEQFF. The DNA of the CDR3 is TGCGCCAGCAGCTCTGACCTAGCGGGGGCCTCCTACAATGAGCAGTTCTTC.

The chain has TRBV27 and TRBJ1-1; D is possibly TRBD1 (6 bases). Germline V gives CDR1 MNHEY, CDR2 SMNVEV (reference sequence). CDR3 length: 15 residues. The V and J ends lost 0 bases and 4 bases respectively, with 12 bases between them. Here the CDR3 reads CASSLSAQGITEAFF. The CDR3, as DNA: TGTGCCAGCAGTTTATCGGCACAGGGTATCACTGAAGCTTTCTTT.

This chain connects TRBV4-2 to TRBJ2-7, with D uncertain. This CDR3 has 14 residues. Between the trimmed V and J ends, which lost 4 bases and 3 bases, there was a span of 13 bases. CDR1 is LGHNA, CDR2 YNFKEQ, per germline. The CDR3 here is CASSPRRTGYEQYF. CDR3 coding DNA: TGTGCCAGCAGCCCAAGACGCACGGGCTACGAGCAGTACTTC.